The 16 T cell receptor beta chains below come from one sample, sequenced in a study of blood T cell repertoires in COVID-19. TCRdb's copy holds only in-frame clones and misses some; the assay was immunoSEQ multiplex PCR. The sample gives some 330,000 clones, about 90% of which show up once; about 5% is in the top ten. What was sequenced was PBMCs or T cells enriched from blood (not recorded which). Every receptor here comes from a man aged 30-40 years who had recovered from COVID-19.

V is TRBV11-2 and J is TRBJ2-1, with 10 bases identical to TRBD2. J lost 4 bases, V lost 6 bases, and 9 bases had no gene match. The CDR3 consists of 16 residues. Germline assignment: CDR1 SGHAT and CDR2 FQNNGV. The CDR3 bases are TGTGCCAGCAGATCCTCAGCGGGGGGGTATTACAATGAGCAGTTCTTC. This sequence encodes CASRSSAGGYYNEQFF.

CDR3 loop: CASSDGESSGNTIYF. For the CDR3, the DNA is TGTGCCAGCAGTGACGGGGAGAGCTCTGGAAACACCATATATTTT. The chain couples TRBV2 to TRBJ1-3; D remains ambiguous. V lost 3 bases and J lost 0, with 9 bases in between. Germline V gene lookup returns CDR1 SNHLY and CDR2 FYNNEI. This CDR3 is 15 amino acids long.

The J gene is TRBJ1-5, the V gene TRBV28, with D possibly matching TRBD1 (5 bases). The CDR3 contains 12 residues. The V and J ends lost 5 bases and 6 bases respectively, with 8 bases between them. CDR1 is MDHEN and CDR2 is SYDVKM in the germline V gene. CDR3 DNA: TGTGCCAGCAGTGAGGACATTCAGCCCCAGCATTTT. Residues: CASSEDIQPQHF.

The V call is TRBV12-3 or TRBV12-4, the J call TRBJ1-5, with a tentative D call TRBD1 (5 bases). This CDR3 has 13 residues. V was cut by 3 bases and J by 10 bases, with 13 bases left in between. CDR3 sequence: CASSFFGQGPQHF. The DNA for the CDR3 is TGTGCCAGCAGTTTCTTCGGGCAGGGACCCCAGCATTTT.

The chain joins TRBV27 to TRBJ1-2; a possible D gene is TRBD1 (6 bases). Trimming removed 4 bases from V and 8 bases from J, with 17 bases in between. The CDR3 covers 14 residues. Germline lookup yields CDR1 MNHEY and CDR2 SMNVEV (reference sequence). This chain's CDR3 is CASSSSDRKGGYTF. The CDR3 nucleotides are TGTGCCAGCAGTTCCTCCGACAGGAAAGGCGGCTACACCTTC.

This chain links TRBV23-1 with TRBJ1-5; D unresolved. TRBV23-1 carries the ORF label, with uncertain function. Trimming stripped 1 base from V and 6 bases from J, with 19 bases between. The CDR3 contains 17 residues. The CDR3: CASSQFIGDSRCQPQHF. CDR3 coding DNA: TGCGCCAGCAGTCAATTTATCGGAGATTCTCGTTGTCAGCCCCAGCATTTT.

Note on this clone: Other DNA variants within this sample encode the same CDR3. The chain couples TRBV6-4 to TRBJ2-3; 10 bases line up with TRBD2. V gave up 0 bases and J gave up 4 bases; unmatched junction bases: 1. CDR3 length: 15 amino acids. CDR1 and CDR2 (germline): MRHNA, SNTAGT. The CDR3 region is CASSDSSGGADTQYF. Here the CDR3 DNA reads TGTGCCAGCAGTGACTCGAGCGGGGGGGCAGATACGCAGTATTTT.

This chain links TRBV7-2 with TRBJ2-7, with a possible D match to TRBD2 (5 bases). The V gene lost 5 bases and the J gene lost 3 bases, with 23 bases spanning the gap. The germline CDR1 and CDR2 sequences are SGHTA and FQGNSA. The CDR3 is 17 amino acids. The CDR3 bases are TGTGCCAGCAGCATACGGGCGGGCCCTACGACGGGCTACGAGCAGTACTTC. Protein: CASSIRAGPTTGYEQYF.

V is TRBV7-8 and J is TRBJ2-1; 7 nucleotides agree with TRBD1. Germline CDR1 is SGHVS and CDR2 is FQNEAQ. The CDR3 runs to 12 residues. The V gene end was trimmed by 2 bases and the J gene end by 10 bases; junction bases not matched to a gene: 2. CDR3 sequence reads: CASSLLGGEQFF. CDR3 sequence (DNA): TGTGCCAGCAGCTTATTAGGGGGCGAGCAGTTCTTC.

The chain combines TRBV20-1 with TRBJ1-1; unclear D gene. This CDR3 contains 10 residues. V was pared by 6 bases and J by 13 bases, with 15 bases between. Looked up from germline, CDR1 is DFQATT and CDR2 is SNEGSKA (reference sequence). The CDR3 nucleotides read TGCAGTGCAAAGTTCAGAATTTTTTTCTTT. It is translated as CSAKFRIFFF.

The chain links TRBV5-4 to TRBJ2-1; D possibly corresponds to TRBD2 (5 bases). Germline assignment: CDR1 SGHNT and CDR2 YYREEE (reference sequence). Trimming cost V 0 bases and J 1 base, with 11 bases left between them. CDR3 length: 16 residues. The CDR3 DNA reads TGTGCCAGCAGCTTGGATCTAGCCCGTTCCTACAATGAGCAGTTCTTC. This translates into CASSLDLARSYNEQFF.

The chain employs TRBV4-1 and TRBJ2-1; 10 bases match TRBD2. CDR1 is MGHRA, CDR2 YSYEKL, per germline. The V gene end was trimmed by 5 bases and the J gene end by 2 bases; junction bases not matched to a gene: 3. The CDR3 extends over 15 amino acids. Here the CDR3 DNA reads TGCGCCAGCAGCGTGAGCGGGGGGGCCTACAATGAGCAGTTCTTC. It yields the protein CASSVSGGAYNEQFF.

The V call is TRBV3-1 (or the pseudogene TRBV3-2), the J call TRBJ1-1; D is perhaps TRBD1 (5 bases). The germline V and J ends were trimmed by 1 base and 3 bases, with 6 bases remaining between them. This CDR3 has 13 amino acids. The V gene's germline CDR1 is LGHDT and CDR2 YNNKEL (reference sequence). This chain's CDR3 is CASSQGGHTEAFF. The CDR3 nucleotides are TGTGCCAGCAGCCAAGGGGGCCACACTGAAGCTTTCTTT.

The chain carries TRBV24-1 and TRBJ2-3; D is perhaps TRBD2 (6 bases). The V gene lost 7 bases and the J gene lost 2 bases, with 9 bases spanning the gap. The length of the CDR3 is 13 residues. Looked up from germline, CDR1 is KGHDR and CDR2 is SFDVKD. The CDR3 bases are TGTGCCACCAGGGACTATATCACAGATACGCAGTATTTT. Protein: CATRDYITDTQYF.

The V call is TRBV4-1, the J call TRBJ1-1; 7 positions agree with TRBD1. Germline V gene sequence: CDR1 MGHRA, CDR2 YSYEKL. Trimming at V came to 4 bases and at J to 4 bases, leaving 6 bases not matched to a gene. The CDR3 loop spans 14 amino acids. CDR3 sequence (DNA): TGCGCCAGCAGCCCAAGACAGGGCCTCACTGAAGCTTTCTTT. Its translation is CASSPRQGLTEAFF.

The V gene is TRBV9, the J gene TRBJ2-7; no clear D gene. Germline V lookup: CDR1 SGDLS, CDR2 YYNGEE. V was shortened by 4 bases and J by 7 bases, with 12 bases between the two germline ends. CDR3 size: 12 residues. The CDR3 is CASSYISGEQYF. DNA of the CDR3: TGTGCCAGCAGCTATATATCAGGAGAGCAGTACTTC.